A selection of T cell receptor beta chains follows, all from one sample in a study of T cells expressing NK-cell markers. Following a re-call of the 5' RACE reads, TCRdb has one entry per CDR3 protein and lacks DNA. In total, the table holds 300,000 to 450,000 distinct CDR3 sequences. Sequencing was done on a sample of blood T cells: a sorted CD56 or NKG2C T cell subset, CD4+ or CD8+ T cells, or bulk PBMC T cells (not recorded which). The source of these receptors is a man aged 18-75 years in good health. CDR3s include the opening cysteine and the closing phenylalanine or tryptophan.

TRBV18	TRBJ1-2	CASSTTGLDGYTF
TRBV29-1	TRBJ2-2	CSVAARYNTGELFF
TRBV6-4	TRBJ2-7	CASSRPAGGRNEQYF
TRBV5-1	TRBJ2-3	CASSFTPTSTDTQYF
TRBV3-1	TRBJ1-5	CASSQEGGPNQPQHF
TRBV6-2/TRBV6-3	TRBJ2-3	CASKRRLWDNTDTQYF
TRBV6-5	TRBJ2-5	CASSSGPRQETQYF
TRBV20-1	TRBJ1-1	CSARALLELRNGGTEAFF
TRBV6-6	TRBJ1-1	CASSYSSSEAFF
TRBV6-2/TRBV6-3	TRBJ2-6	CASSTHSSGANVLTF